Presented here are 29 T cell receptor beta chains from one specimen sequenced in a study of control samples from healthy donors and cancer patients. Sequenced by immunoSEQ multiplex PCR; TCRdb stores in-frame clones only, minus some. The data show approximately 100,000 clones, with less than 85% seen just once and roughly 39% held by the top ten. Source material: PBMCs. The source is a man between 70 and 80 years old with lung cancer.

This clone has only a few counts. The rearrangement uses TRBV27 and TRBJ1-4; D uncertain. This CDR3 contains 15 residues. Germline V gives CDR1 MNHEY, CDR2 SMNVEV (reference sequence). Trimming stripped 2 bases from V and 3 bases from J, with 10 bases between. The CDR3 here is CASSLGPASNEKLFF. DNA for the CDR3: TGTGCCAGCAGTTTAGGGCCAGCCTCTAATGAAAAACTGTTTTTT.

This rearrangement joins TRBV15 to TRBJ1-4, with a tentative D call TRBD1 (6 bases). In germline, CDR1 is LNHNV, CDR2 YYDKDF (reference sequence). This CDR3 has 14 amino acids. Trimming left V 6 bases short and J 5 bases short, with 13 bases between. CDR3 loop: CATRQGRQNEKLFF. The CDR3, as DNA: TGTGCCACCAGACAGGGCAGGCAGAATGAAAAACTGTTTTTT. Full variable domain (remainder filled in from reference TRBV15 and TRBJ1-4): DAMVIQNPRYQVTQFGKPVTLSCSQTLNHNVMYWYQQKSSQAPKLLFHYYDKDFNNEADTPDNFQSRRPNTSFCFLDIRSPGLGDTAMYLCATRQGRQNEKLFFGSGTQLSVL.

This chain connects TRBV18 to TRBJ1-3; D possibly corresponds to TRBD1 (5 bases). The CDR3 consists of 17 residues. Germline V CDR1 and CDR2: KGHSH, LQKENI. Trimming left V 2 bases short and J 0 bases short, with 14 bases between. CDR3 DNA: TGTGCCAGCTCACCATATAACTCAGGGCACTCTGGAAACACCATATATTTT. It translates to CASSPYNSGHSGNTIYF.

Here the CDR3 reads CASSRTGVETQYF. The CDR3 DNA follows: TGTGCCAGCAGTCGGACAGGGGTGGAGACCCAGTACTTC. The chain couples TRBV25-1 to TRBJ2-5; 9 bases map to TRBD1. The CDR3 runs 13 residues. V lost 5 bases and J lost 5; bases outside the gene matches: 3. Germline lookup yields CDR1 MGHDK and CDR2 SYGVNS. The full variable domain, with the rest looked up from reference TRBV25-1 and TRBJ2-5, is EADIYQTPRYLVIGTGKKITLECSQTMGHDKMYWYQQDPGMELHLIHYSYGVNSTEKGDLSSESTVSRIRTEHFPLTLESARPSHTSQYLCASSRTGVETQYFGPGTRLLVL.

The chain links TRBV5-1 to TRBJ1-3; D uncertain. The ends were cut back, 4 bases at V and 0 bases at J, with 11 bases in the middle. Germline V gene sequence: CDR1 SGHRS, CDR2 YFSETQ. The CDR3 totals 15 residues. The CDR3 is CASSLAESSGNTIYF. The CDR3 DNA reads TGCGCCAGCAGCCTGGCAGAGAGCTCTGGAAACACCATATATTTT.

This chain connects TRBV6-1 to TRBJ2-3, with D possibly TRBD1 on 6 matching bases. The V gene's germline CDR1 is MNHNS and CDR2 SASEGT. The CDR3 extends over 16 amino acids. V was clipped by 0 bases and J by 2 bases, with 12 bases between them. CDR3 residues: CASSEAVGGATDTQYF. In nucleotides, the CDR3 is TGTGCCAGCAGTGAAGCGGTAGGGGGAGCCACAGATACGCAGTATTTT.

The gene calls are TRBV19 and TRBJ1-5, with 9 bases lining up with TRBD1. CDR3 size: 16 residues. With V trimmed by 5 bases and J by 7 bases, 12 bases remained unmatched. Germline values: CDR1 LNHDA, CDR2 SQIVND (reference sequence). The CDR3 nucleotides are TGTGCCAGTAGTCCTGGGACAGGGCGGAAAGGACAGCCCCAGCATTTT. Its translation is CASSPGTGRKGQPQHF.

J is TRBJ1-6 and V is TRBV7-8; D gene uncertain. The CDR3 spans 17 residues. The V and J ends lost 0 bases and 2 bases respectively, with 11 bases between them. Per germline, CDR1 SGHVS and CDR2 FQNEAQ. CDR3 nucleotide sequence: TGTGCCAGCAGCTTAGCGGGCAGTCGCCCCTATAATTCACCCCTCCACTTT. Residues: CASSLAGSRPYNSPLHF.

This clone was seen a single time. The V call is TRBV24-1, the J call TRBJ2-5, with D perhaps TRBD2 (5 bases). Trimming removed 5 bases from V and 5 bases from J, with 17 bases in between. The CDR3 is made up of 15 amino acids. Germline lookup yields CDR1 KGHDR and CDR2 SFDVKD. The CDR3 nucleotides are TGTGCCACCAGTGCCCCGGTTGCAGGCGGGGAGACCCAGTACTTC. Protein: CATSAPVAGGETQYF.

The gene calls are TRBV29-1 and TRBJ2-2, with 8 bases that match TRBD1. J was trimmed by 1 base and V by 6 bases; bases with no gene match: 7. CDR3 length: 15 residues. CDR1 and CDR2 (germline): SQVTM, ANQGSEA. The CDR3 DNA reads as TGCAGCGTCCTTGCCGGGACAGGGAACACCGGGGAGCTGTTTTTT. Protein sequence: CSVLAGTGNTGELFF.

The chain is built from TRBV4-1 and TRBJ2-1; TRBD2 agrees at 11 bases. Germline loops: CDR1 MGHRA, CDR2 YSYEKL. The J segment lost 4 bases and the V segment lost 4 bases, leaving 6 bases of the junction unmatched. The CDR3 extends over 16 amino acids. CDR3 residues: CASSPRLAGSYNEQFF. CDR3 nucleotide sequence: TGCGCCAGCAGCCCGAGACTAGCGGGGAGTTACAATGAGCAGTTCTTC.

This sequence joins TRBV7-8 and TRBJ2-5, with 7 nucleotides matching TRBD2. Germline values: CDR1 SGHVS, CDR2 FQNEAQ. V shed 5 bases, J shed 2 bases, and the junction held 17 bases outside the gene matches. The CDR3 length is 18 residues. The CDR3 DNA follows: TGTGCCAGCAGCCCCCAACCATCAGTCTGGGGGGGACAAGAGACCCAGTACTTC. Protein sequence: CASSPQPSVWGGQETQYF.

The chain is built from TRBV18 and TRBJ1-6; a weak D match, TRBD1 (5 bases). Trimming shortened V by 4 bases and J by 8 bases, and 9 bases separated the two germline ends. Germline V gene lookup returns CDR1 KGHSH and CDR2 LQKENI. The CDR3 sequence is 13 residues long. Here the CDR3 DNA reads TGTGCCAGCTCACGGGGACGAGATTCACCCCTCCACTTT. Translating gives CASSRGRDSPLHF. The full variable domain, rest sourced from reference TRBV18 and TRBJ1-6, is NAGVMQNPRHLVRRRGQEARLRCSPMKGHSHVYWYRQLPEEGLKFMVYLQKENIIDESGMPKERFSAEFPKEGPSILRIQQVVRGDSAAYFCASSRGRDSPLHFGNGTRLTVT.

The CDR3, as DNA: TGTGCCAGCAGCTTAGGACCCCCGAAATACACTGAAGCTTTCTTT. Translating it yields CASSLGPPKYTEAFF. The V call is TRBV5-6, the J call TRBJ1-1; D uncertain. Trimming shortened V by 2 bases and J by 3 bases, and 14 bases separated the two germline ends. Germline V gene data show CDR1 as SGHDT and CDR2 as YYEEEE. The CDR3 contains 15 residues.

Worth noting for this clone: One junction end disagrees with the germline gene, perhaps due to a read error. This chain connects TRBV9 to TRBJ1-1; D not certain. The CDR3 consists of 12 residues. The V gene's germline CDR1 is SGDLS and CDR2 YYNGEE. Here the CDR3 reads CASSVVNSEAFF. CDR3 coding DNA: TGTGCCAGCAGCGTAGTCAACAGTGAAGCTTTCTTT.

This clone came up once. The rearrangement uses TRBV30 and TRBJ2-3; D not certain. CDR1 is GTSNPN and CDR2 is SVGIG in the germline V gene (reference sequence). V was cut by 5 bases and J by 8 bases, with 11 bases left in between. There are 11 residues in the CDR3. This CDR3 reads CAWATVGTQYF. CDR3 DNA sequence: TGTGCCTGGGCAACAGTAGGTACGCAGTATTTT.

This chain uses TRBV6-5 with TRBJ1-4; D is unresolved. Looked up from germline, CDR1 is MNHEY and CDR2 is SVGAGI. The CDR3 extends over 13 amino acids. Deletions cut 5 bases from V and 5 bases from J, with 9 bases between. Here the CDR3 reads CASSPLGNEKLFF. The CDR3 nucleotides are TGTGCCAGCAGTCCACTGGGGAATGAAAAACTGTTTTTT.

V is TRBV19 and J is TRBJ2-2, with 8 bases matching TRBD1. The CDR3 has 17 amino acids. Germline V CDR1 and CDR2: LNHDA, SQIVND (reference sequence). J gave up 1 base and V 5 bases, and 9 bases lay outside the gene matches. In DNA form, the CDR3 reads TGTGCCAGTAGTTCCCCGCCCGGGACAGGGAACACCGGGGAGCTGTTTTTT. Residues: CASSSPPGTGNTGELFF.

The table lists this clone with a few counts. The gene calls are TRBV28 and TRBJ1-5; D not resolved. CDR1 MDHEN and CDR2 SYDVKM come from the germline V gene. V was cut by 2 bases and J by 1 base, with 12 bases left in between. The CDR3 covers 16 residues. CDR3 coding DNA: TGTGCCAGCAGTTTACATCCGGCCGGCAGCAATCAGCCCCAGCATTTT. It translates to CASSLHPAGSNQPQHF.

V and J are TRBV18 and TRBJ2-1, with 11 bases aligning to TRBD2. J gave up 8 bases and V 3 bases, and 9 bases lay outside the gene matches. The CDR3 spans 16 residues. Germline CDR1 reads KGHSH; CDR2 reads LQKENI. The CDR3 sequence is CASSPRLAGGRDEQFF. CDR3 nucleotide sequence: TGTGCCAGCTCACCGCGGCTAGCGGGGGGAAGGGATGAGCAGTTCTTC.

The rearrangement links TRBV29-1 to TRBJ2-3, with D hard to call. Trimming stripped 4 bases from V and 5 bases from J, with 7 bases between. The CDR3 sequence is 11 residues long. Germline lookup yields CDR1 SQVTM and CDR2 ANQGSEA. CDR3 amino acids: CSVVPLDTQYF. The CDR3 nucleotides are TGCAGCGTTGTACCTCTAGATACGCAGTATTTT.

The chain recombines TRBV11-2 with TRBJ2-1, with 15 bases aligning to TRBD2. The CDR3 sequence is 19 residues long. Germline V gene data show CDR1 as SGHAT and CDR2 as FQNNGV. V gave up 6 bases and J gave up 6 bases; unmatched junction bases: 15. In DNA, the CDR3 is TGTGCCAGCAGAAGCTTAAGACCTGGGACTAGCGGGGGGAGCAATGAGCAGTTCTTC. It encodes CASRSLRPGTSGGSNEQFF.

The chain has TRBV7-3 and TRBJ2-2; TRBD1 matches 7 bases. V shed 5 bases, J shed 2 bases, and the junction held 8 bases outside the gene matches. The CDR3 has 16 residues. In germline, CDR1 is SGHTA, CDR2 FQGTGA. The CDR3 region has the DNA TGTGCCAGCAGCCCCCATAGACAGGGAAACACCGGGGAGCTGTTTTTT. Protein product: CASSPHRQGNTGELFF.

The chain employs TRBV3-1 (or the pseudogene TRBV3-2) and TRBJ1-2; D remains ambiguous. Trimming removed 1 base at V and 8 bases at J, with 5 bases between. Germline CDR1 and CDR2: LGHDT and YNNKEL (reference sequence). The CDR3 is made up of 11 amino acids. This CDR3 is CASSQAWGYTF. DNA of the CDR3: TGTGCCAGCAGCCAAGCCTGGGGCTACACCTTC.

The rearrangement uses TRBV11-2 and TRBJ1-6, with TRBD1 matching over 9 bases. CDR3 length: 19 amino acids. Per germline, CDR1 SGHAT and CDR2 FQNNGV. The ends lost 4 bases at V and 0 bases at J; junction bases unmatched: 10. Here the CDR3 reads CASSSDRGSASSYNSPLHF. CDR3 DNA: TGTGCCAGCAGCTCGGACAGGGGTTCCGCAAGCTCCTATAATTCACCCCTCCACTTT.

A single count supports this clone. CDR3: CASSVTAVGGELFF. The CDR3 DNA is TGTGCCAGCAGCGTAACAGCTGTAGGCGGGGAGCTGTTTTTT. The chain links TRBV9 to TRBJ2-2; no firm D call. Germline assignment: CDR1 SGDLS and CDR2 YYNGEE. V was clipped by 1 base and J by 7 bases, with 11 bases between them. There are 14 residues in the CDR3. Drawing the rest from reference TRBV9 and TRBJ2-2, the complete variable domain is DSGVTQTPKHLITATGQRVTLRCSPRSGDLSVYWYQQSLDQGLQFLIQYYNGEERAKGNILERFSAQQFPDLHSELNLSSLELGDSALYFCASSVTAVGGELFFGEGSRLTVL.

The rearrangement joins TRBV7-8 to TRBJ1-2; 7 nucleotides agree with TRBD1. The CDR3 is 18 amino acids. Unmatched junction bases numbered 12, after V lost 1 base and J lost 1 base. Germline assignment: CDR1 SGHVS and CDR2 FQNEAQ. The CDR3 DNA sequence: TGTGCCAGCAGCTTAGTTTCGGCCAGGGGGATTAGTAACTATGGCTACACCTTC. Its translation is CASSLVSARGISNYGYTF. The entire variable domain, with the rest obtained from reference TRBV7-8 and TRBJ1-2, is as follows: GAGVSQSPRYKVAKRGQDVALRCDPISGHVSLFWYQQALGQGPEFLTYFQNEAQLDKSGLPSDRFFAERPEGSVSTLKIQRTQQEDSAVYLCASSLVSARGISNYGYTFGSGTRLTVV.

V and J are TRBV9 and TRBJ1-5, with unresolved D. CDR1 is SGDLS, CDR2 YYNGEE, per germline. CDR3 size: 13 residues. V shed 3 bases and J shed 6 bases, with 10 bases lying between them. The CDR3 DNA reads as TGTGCCAGCAGCGCCACCTGGAGTCAGCCCCAGCATTTT. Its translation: CASSATWSQPQHF.

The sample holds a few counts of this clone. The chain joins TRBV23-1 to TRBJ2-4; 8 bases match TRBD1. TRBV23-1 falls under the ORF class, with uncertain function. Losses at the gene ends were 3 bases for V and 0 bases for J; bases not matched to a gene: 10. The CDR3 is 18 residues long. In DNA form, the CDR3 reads TGCGCCAGCAGTCAGGTAGCCCGGGACAGGTCAGCCAAAAACATTCAGTACTTC. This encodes CASSQVARDRSAKNIQYF.